A single sample gave rise to the 10 T cell receptor beta chains below, sequenced in a study of identical twins. TCRdb ran MiXCR on the 5' RACE reads and lists one entry per CDR3 protein. The table shows about 530,000 distinct CDR3 sequences, with about 22% occurring only once. These data were likewise used in another study, on yellow fever vaccine responses in identical twins.

Sequenced input: CD4+ T cells sorted from blood. The receptors were gathered from a woman aged 18-29 years in good health.

The gene calls are TRBV6-2 or TRBV6-3 and TRBJ1-1; D not certain. Germline assignment: CDR1 MNHEY and CDR2 SVGEGT. V gave up 6 bases and J gave up 7 bases, with 12 bases separating them. CDR3 size: 12 residues. The CDR3 region is CASRARGHEAFF. The CDR3, as DNA: TGTGCCAGCAGGGCCCGTGGGCATGAAGCTTTCTTT.

The chain links TRBV20-1 to TRBJ2-5, with a tentative D call TRBD1 (6 bases). This CDR3 has 14 residues. The germline V gene encodes CDR1 DFQATT and CDR2 SNEGSKA (reference sequence). The V and J ends lost 3 bases and 5 bases respectively, with 16 bases between them. For the CDR3, the DNA is TGCAGTGCTAGGCGTTTGGGGCAGGGGGAGACCCAGTACTTC. This sequence encodes CSARRLGQGETQYF.

The genes are TRBV6-1 and TRBJ1-2; D is uncertain. The V gene's germline CDR1 is MNHNS and CDR2 SASEGT. V lost 6 bases and J 1 base, leaving 18 bases between the germline ends. The CDR3 consists of 16 residues. CDR3 sequence reads: CASSRFQRNLNYGYTF. The CDR3 region has the DNA TGTGCCAGCAGCCGTTTCCAACGCAACCTTAACTATGGCTACACCTTC.

The CDR3 loop reads CASSLGLTNEQFF. The CDR3 DNA reads TGTGCCAGTAGTTTGGGACTAACTAATGAGCAGTTCTTC. The chain uses TRBV19 and TRBJ2-1; the match to TRBD2 covers 7 bases. Germline V gene sequence: CDR1 LNHDA, CDR2 SQIVND (reference sequence). V lost 5 bases and J lost 7; bases outside the gene matches: 5. The CDR3 is 13 residues long.

This chain links TRBV5-1 with TRBJ1-1, with 8 bases that match TRBD1. Germline V gives CDR1 SGHRS, CDR2 YFSETQ. Trimming cost V 1 base and J 10 bases; bases outside gene matches: 6. CDR3 length: 13 residues. The CDR3 here is CASSLSGGASAFF. The DNA of the CDR3 is TGCGCCAGCAGCTTGTCAGGGGGCGCGTCAGCTTTCTTT.

This clonotype occurred a few times. The chain links TRBV27 to TRBJ1-5; 8 bases are a match to TRBD1. CDR3 length equals 14 residues. CDR1 and CDR2 from the germline V gene are MNHEY and SMNVEV (reference sequence). V trimming: 6 bases; J trimming: 4 bases; junction bases outside the gene matches: 5. CDR3 sequence (DNA): TGTGCCAGCAGACCGGGACAGGCTAATCAGCCCCAGCATTTT. Translating gives CASRPGQANQPQHF.

This clonotype was recorded a few times. The CDR3 here is CASSFSSTTGEQYF. DNA of the CDR3: TGCGCCAGCAGCTTCTCCTCCACCACGGGGGAGCAGTACTTC. The J gene is TRBJ2-7, the V gene TRBV5-1; TRBD2 is a possible D gene (5 bases). Germline V gene data show CDR1 as SGHRS and CDR2 as YFSETQ. The CDR3 runs to 14 residues. Trimming took 2 bases from V and 7 from J, leaving 16 bases between them.

This clonotype came up a few times. The chain carries TRBV7-2 and TRBJ2-7; 9 bases agree with TRBD1. Germline V CDR1 and CDR2: SGHTA, FQGNSA. Trimming at V came to 1 base and at J to 3 bases, leaving 4 bases not matched to a gene. The CDR3 spans 15 residues. Here the CDR3 reads CASSLVQGAVYEQYF. CDR3 coding DNA: TGTGCCAGCAGCTTAGTACAGGGGGCTGTCTACGAGCAGTACTTC.

This clonotype was picked up a small number of times. This chain joins TRBV5-1 and TRBJ2-3; 8 bases match TRBD2. The CDR3 consists of 16 residues. V shed 1 base and J 2 bases; nucleotides not matched to a gene: 6. Germline V gene data show CDR1 as SGHRS and CDR2 as YFSETQ. The CDR3 DNA sequence: TGCGCCAGCAGCTTGTATAGCGGGGCAACCACAGATACGCAGTATTTT. Amino acids: CASSLYSGATTDTQYF.

The V call is TRBV4-2, the J call TRBJ1-1; D is ambiguous. Germline loops: CDR1 LGHNA, CDR2 YNFKEQ. This CDR3 contains 14 residues. The V end was cut by 0 bases, the J end by 0 bases, with 5 bases between. Here the CDR3 DNA reads TGTGCCAGCAGCCAAGAAGCCGTGAACACTGAAGCTTTCTTT. The encoded protein is CASSQEAVNTEAFF.